This TCR beta chain is from a study of T cell repertoires in cytomegalovirus infection. Study as a whole: CMV infection and matching HLA type were both indicated by public TCR beta signatures. Study observations and caveats: Predominance within the ex vivo response was attributable to HLA-C-restricted CMV-specific TCR beta clonotypes.

TCRdb ran MiXCR on the reads and lists one entry per CDR3 protein. The sample has about 490,000 distinct CDR3 sequences, 26% seen once; the top ten hold roughly 13%. The CDR3 extends over 14 amino acids. Germline V gene sequence: CDR1 SGHTA, CDR2 FQGNSA. This clonotype was observed at least ten times. The antigen remains unidentified. A read error may account for a junction end that differs from germline. The V gene is TRBV7-2, the J gene TRBJ1-5; 9 bases align to TRBD1. The material sequenced was PBMCs. The clonotype originates from a human donor in good health (CMV status not recorded). Some clones in this sample may be carry-over from other donors' samples. The CDR3 nucleotides are TGCGCCAGCAGCCTAAGACAGGGGGGGCAGCCCCAGCATTTT. It codes for CASSLRQGGQPQHF.